This T cell receptor beta chain emerged from a study of control samples from healthy donors and cancer patients. Profiling relied on immunoSEQ multiplex PCR, and the TCRdb table lists in-frame clones only, not all of them. Here the sample spans around 170,000 clones, around nine tenths being singletons. The TCR comes from a man aged 30 to 39 in good health. The sequenced sample consisted of blood.

CDR3 DNA sequence: TGTGCCGGGGGAGACGGGGTGGATCAGCCCCAGCATTTT. Its translation is CAGGDGVDQPQHF. V and J are TRBV2 and TRBJ1-5; D might be TRBD1 (5 bases). CDR1 and CDR2 from the germline V gene are SNHLY and FYNNEI. The CDR3 has 13 residues. Deletions cut 11 bases from V and 5 bases from J, with 16 bases between.